This passage covers 19 T cell receptor beta chains from one sample sequenced in a study of early T cells in non-severe SARS-CoV-2 infection (dated by TCRdb to about 2021). Receptor amplification or capture employed 5' RACE. TCRdb shows the sequencer as NextSeq 500. TCRdb handled the public reads itself, with Q25 trimming in fastp and clone calling in MiXCR, and kept productive beta chains. Every distinct CDR3 protein forms one entry, paired with its most common genes and DNA. The sample table holds 90,000 to 120,000 distinct CDR3 sequences, of which around 10% were seen once. The biggest ten clones account for more than 6.5% of the sample. Sequenced sample: whole blood. The receptors derive from an adult who was a healthcare worker with PCR-confirmed SARS-CoV-2 infection or an uninfected control (not recorded which).

This clonotype was seen ten or more times. The chain combines TRBV6-1 with TRBJ1-3; D ambiguous. Germline V gene data show CDR1 as MNHNS and CDR2 as SASEGT. Trimming took 1 base from V and 0 from J, leaving 7 bases between them. The CDR3 consists of 15 residues. The CDR3 protein is CASSEGPFSGNTIYF. CDR3 coding DNA: TGTGCCAGCAGTGAAGGGCCGTTCTCTGGAAACACCATATATTTT.

The rearrangement links TRBV6-1 to TRBJ2-3; 7 bases map to TRBD2. Germline values: CDR1 MNHNS, CDR2 SASEGT. V gave up 4 bases and J gave up 1 base; unmatched junction bases: 17. The CDR3 contains 19 residues. DNA of the CDR3: TGTGCCAGCAGTGGAGTCCTTACGTGGGGGGGAGTTGGCACAGATACGCAGTATTTT. This codes for CASSGVLTWGGVGTDTQYF.

The chain combines TRBV2 with TRBJ1-5; 8 bases agree with TRBD1. V shed 7 bases, J shed 4 bases, and the junction held 9 bases outside the gene matches. The germline CDR1 and CDR2 sequences are SNHLY and FYNNEI. CDR3 length equals 15 residues. The CDR3 region has the DNA TGTGCCAGCAAGACAGGGGCGGGCACGAATCAGCCCCAGCATTTT. It specifies CASKTGAGTNQPQHF.

This clonotype was observed many times. The V call is TRBV7-8, the J call TRBJ2-2; no clear D gene. V gave up 1 base and J gave up 6 bases, with 12 bases separating them. This CDR3 comprises 15 residues. From germline, CDR1 is SGHVS and CDR2 FQNEAQ. CDR3: CASSLGTPGSGELFF. The CDR3 coding sequence is TGTGCCAGCAGCTTAGGCACCCCGGGTTCCGGGGAGCTGTTTTTT.

In the case of this clonotype: The junction shows a germline mismatch at one end, possibly a read error. V is TRBV7-2 and J is TRBJ2-5; D ambiguous. The CDR3 is made up of 14 amino acids. CDR1 SGHTA and CDR2 FQGNSA come from the germline V gene. As DNA, the CDR3 is TGTGCCTGCAGCTTAGTTATTCTACAAGAGACCCAGTACTTC. Protein product: CACSLVILQETQYF.

This clonotype was seen many times. This sequence joins TRBV7-9 and TRBJ2-1, with D uncertain. This CDR3 comprises 13 residues. CDR1 is SEHNR and CDR2 is FQNEAQ in the germline V gene (reference sequence). V was pared by 5 bases and J by 7 bases, with 12 bases between. The CDR3 loop reads CASSPGGRNEQFF. Written as DNA, the CDR3 is TGTGCCAGCAGCCCGGGTGGCCGGAATGAGCAGTTCTTC.

This clonotype was seen ten or more times. V and J are TRBV7-2 and TRBJ2-3; tentative D call: TRBD1 (5 bases). Germline V lookup: CDR1 SGHTA, CDR2 FQGNSA. The germline V and J ends were trimmed by 5 bases and 1 base, with 19 bases remaining between them. The CDR3 loop spans 17 amino acids. The DNA of the CDR3 is TGTGCCAGCAGCCCCAGGGCCCGCGGAATGGGCACAGATACGCAGTATTTT. Its protein product is CASSPRARGMGTDTQYF.

There are many counts of this clonotype. The chain joins TRBV7-2 to TRBJ2-7, with 7 bases that match TRBD2. Trimming removed 4 bases from V and 6 bases from J; junction bases left unmatched: 9. Germline V gene sequence: CDR1 SGHTA, CDR2 FQGNSA. The CDR3 is 14 residues long. CDR3 sequence reads: CASSSTSWGSEQYF. The CDR3 DNA reads as TGTGCCAGCAGCTCGACTAGCTGGGGCTCCGAGCAGTACTTC.

Written as DNA, the CDR3 is TGCAGTGCTAGAGATTTGGCGGGAGGGCGTTACGAGCAGTACTTC. As protein: CSARDLAGGRYEQYF. The J gene is TRBJ2-7, the V gene TRBV20-1; 9 bases are shared with TRBD2. Unmatched junction bases numbered 7, after V lost 0 bases and J lost 4 bases. Germline assignment: CDR1 DFQATT and CDR2 SNEGSKA (reference sequence). The CDR3 contains 15 residues.

This chain links TRBV7-9 with TRBJ2-3; a possible D gene is TRBD2 (6 bases). The V and J ends lost 5 bases and 5 bases respectively, with 11 bases between them. The germline V gene has CDR1 SEHNR and CDR2 FQNEAQ (reference sequence). The CDR3 has 13 amino acids. The CDR3 DNA follows: TGTGCCAGCAGCCGAGATAGCGGAGATACGCAGTATTTT. This codes for CASSRDSGDTQYF.

This clonotype was seen many times. This chain uses TRBV27 with TRBJ1-3; perhaps TRBD1 as D (5 bases). CDR3 size: 16 residues. Germline CDR1 is MNHEY and CDR2 is SMNVEV (reference sequence). Trimming cost V 5 bases and J 4 bases, with 18 bases left between them. CDR3 sequence (DNA): TGTGCCAGCAGTCCCAGCCCGTCAGGGCACGGAAACACCATATATTTT. Its translation is CASSPSPSGHGNTIYF.

This clonotype was counted ten times or more. The V call is TRBV5-1, the J call TRBJ2-5; 7 positions match TRBD1. V shed 5 bases and J 4 bases; nucleotides not matched to a gene: 11. Per the germline V gene, CDR1 is SGHRS and CDR2 is YFSETQ. The CDR3 spans 15 residues. This CDR3 is CASSPGTVLRETQYF. The DNA of the CDR3 is TGCGCCAGCAGTCCCGGGACAGTTCTTCGAGAGACCCAGTACTTC.

This clonotype was recorded only once. Possible read error: a much larger clone is one base away. The chain recombines TRBV7-9 with TRBJ1-3; D remains ambiguous. Trimming took 4 bases from V and 4 from J, leaving 11 bases between them. Germline CDR1 reads SEHNR; CDR2 reads FQNEAQ (reference sequence). The CDR3 spans 14 residues. The CDR3 sequence is CASSSPGRGNTIYF. As DNA, the CDR3 is TGTGCCAGCAGCTCGCCTGGCAGGGGAAACACCATATATTTT.

This chain links TRBV28 with TRBJ2-1, with D maybe TRBD1 (7 bases). The length of the CDR3 is 14 residues. Trimming removed 4 bases at V and 8 bases at J, with 15 bases between. Looked up from germline, CDR1 is MDHEN and CDR2 is SYDVKM. In DNA, the CDR3 is TGTGCCAGCAGTTCCCCGGACAGGAGGGATGAGCAGTTCTTC. Amino acid sequence: CASSSPDRRDEQFF.

V usage is TRBV6-2 or TRBV6-3 and J usage is TRBJ2-1, with D tentatively TRBD1 (5 bases). Germline V CDR1 and CDR2: MNHEY, SVGEGT. The ends were cut back, 3 bases at V and 2 bases at J, with 11 bases in the middle. The CDR3 loop spans 15 amino acids. The chain's CDR3 is CASSYQGGTYNEQFF. DNA for the CDR3: TGTGCCAGCAGTTATCAGGGCGGTACCTACAATGAGCAGTTCTTC.

The table lists this clonotype with a few counts. The genes are TRBV6-5 and TRBJ2-7, with 12 bases aligning to TRBD2. Germline V gene sequence: CDR1 MNHEY, CDR2 SVGAGI. The J segment lost 6 bases and the V segment lost 10 bases, leaving 7 bases of the junction unmatched. The CDR3 loop spans 13 amino acids. The CDR3 sequence is CANPSGRAAEQYF. The CDR3, as DNA: TGTGCCAACCCTAGCGGGAGGGCCGCCGAGCAGTACTTC.

At least ten counts were recorded for this clonotype. This sequence joins TRBV7-9 and TRBJ2-5; D may be TRBD1 (5 bases). Trimming shortened V by 1 base and J by 5 bases, and 8 bases separated the two germline ends. The CDR3 is 13 amino acids. Germline CDR1 SEHNR, CDR2 FQNEAQ (reference sequence). The CDR3 DNA is TGTGCCAGCAGCTTAGGACAGACGGAGACCCAGTACTTC. Amino acid sequence: CASSLGQTETQYF. Filled out from reference TRBV7-9 and TRBJ2-5, the complete variable domain reads DTGVSQNPRHKITKRGQNVTFRCDPISEHNRLYWYRQTLGQGPEFLTYFQNEAQLEKSRLLSDRFSAERPKGSFSTLEIQRTEQGDSAMYLCASSLGQTETQYFGPGTRLLVL.

In this sample, this clonotype turned up many times. The chain couples TRBV7-2 to TRBJ2-3; 11 bases fit TRBD2. The CDR3 contains 16 residues. V dropped 5 bases and J dropped 5; count of bases not matched to a gene: 9. Per the germline V gene, CDR1 is SGHTA and CDR2 is FQGNSA. CDR3 sequence (DNA): TGTGCCAGCAGCCTCGACCTAGCGGGAGGTATAGATACGCAGTATTTT. Translating gives CASSLDLAGGIDTQYF.

This clonotype has ten or more counts. The junction differs from germline at one of its ends, possibly a read error. The chain carries TRBV10-2 and TRBJ1-6; the D is unclear. CDR1 is WSHSY and CDR2 is SAAADI in the germline V gene. This CDR3 is 13 amino acids long. The CDR3 DNA reads TGCGCCAGCAGAGATTACGGGAATTCGCCCCTCCACTTT. Protein: CASRDYGNSPLHF.